The following is a T cell receptor (beta chain) sequence with its context. This sample was included in a study of identical twins. TCRdb independently ran MiXCR on the 5' RACE reads; one entry per CDR3 protein. This sample has about 720,000 distinct CDR3 sequences, with 18% found just once. The CDR3 is made up of 14 amino acids. Trimming took 2 bases from V and 3 from J, leaving 8 bases between them. Per the germline V gene, CDR1 is LGHNA and CDR2 is YNFKEQ. The sample was also reused in another study, on T cells expressing NK-cell markers.

The TCR sequence derives from a woman aged 18-29 years in good health. Sequenced sample: PBMCs. The chain uses TRBV4-2 and TRBJ1-3; possible D gene TRBD1, 6 bases. As DNA, the CDR3 is TGTGCCAGCAGCCAAACAGGGTTTGGAAACACCATATATTTT. Translating it yields CASSQTGFGNTIYF.